This T cell receptor beta chain was captured in a study of T cell changes during pregnancy in multiple sclerosis. Germline V gives CDR1 MNHNS, CDR2 SASEGT. V was trimmed by 4 bases and J by 8 bases, leaving 21 bases between them. CDR3 length: 16 residues. The table came from immunoSEQ multiplex PCR; TCRdb's copy has only in-frame clones and leaves some out. The table lists around 100,000 clones, about 92% of them singletons. The chain joins TRBV6-1 to TRBJ2-1; no reliable D call. Here the sequenced sample was peripheral blood, taken after pregnancy. This sequence was found in a female donor with multiple sclerosis, enrolled in a pregnancy study. CDR3 DNA sequence: TGTGCCAGCAGTGCCCTACGAAGAGGCGGTATCCATGAGCAGTTCTTC. Its translation: CASSALRRGGIHEQFF.